The clone carrying this TCR beta chain was recorded a few times. The antigen remains unidentified. A J-beta primer mix and a sample-barcoded 5' primer were used in a second PCR of roughly 6 to 12 cycles. Every cDNA molecule carried a tag from a template-switch adaptor bearing 12 random nucleotides. One entry per CDR3 protein, called by TCRdb with MiXCR from the 5' RACE reads. The table shows approximately 800,000 distinct CDR3 sequences, with 62% occurring only once. Approximately 10 milliliters of peripheral blood were drawn from each donor into EDTA-treated tubes. The sample originates from a study of blood T cells in healthy people across ages. Study results and limitations: PBMCs went unsorted, and a conclusive naive versus antigen-experienced comparison was therefore prevented. Naive T cell percentage showed a strong correlation with TCR beta diversity.

The CDR3 is 15 amino acids. The V and J ends lost 5 bases and 8 bases, in that order; junction bases with no gene match: 7. Germline assignment: CDR1 SGHTA and CDR2 FQGNSA. The V call is TRBV7-2, the J call TRBJ1-6, with 9 positions matching TRBD1. The sample taken for sequencing was blood. This sequence was found in a man aged 25-45 years in good health. This CDR3 is CASSITGTGYSPLHF. The CDR3 DNA reads as TGTGCCAGCAGCATTACCGGGACAGGGTATTCACCCCTCCACTTT.